This T cell receptor beta chain was captured in a study of blood T cell repertoires in COVID-19. Study information: COVID-19 samples, acute and convalescent, were from the United States, Italy and Spain.

The CDR3 runs to 15 residues. Germline CDR1 GTSNPN, CDR2 SVGIG (reference sequence). After removal of 0 bases from V and 7 bases from J, the junction contained 9 bases not matched to a gene. Method: immunoSEQ multiplex PCR; TCRdb's copy keeps in-frame clones and lacks some. The table records some 120,000 clones, about nine tenths of them present only once. The source of this sequence is a man aged 40-49 years with acute or convalescent COVID-19. What was sequenced was peripheral blood. The V gene is TRBV30, the J gene TRBJ1-1, with 9 positions matching TRBD1. In DNA form, the CDR3 reads TGTGCCTGGAGTGTTACTGGACAGGGGACTAGTGAAGCTTTCTTT. This translates into CAWSVTGQGTSEAFF.